The T cell receptor beta chain described here comes from a study of T cell changes during pregnancy in multiple sclerosis. TCRdb's table, derived via immunoSEQ multiplex PCR, lists solely in-frame clones and lacks some. The data hold some 87,000 clones, with around nine tenths observed a single time. The CDR3 is made up of 15 amino acids. Per germline, CDR1 SGHKS and CDR2 YYEKEE (reference sequence). Deletions cut 2 bases from V and 1 base from J, with 10 bases between. The TCR originated in a female donor with multiple sclerosis, enrolled in a pregnancy study. Specimen: CD4+ T cells from peripheral blood mononuclear cells, collected before pregnancy. This chain uses TRBV5-5 with TRBJ2-1; D call uncertain. This CDR3 reads CASSFRSESYNEQFF. DNA of the CDR3: TGTGCCAGCAGCTTCCGCTCAGAATCCTACAATGAGCAGTTCTTC.